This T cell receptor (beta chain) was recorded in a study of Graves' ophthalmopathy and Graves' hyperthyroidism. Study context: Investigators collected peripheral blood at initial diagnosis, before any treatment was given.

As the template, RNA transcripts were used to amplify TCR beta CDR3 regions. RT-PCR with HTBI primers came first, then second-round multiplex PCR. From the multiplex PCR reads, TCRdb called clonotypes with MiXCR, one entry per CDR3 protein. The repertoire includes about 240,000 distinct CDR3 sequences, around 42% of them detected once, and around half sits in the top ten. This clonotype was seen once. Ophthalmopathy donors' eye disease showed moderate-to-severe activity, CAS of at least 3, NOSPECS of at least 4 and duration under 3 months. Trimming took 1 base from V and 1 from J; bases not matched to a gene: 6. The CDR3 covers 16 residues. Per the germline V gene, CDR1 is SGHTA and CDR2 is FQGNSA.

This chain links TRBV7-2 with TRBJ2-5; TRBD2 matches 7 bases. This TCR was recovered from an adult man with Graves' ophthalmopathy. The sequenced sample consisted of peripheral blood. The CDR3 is CASSLGGGGGQETQYF. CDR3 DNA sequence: TGTGCCAGCAGCTTAGGGGGTGGCGGGGGCCAAGAGACCCAGTACTTC.